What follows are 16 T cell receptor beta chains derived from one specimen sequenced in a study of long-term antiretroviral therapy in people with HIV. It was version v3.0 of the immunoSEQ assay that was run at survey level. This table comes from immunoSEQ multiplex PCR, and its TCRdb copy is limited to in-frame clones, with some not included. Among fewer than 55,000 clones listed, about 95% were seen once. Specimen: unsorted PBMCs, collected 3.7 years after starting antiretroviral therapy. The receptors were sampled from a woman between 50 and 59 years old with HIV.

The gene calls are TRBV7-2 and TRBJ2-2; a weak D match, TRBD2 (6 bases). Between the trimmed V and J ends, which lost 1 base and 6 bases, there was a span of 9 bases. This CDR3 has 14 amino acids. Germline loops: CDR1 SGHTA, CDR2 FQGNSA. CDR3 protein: CASSLVGGSGELFF. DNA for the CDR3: TGTGCCAGCAGCTTAGTGGGGGGTTCCGGGGAGCTGTTTTTT.

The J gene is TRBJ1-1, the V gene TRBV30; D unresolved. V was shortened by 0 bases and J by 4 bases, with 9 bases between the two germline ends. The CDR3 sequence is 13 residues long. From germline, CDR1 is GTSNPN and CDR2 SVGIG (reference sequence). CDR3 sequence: CAWSVQGFTEAFF. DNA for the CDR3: TGTGCCTGGAGTGTACAAGGTTTCACTGAAGCTTTCTTT.

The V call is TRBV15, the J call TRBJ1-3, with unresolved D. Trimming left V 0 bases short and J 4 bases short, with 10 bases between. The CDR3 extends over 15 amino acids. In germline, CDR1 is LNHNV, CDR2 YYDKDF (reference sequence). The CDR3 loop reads CATSRDIGSGNTIYF. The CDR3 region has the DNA TGTGCCACCAGCAGAGATATTGGATCCGGAAACACCATATATTTT.

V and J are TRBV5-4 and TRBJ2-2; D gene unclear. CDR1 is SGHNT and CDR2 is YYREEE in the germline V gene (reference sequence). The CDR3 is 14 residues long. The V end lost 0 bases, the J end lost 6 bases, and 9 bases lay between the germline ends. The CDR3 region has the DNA TGTGCCAGCAGCTTGGAACTCGATGCCGGGGAGCTGTTTTTT. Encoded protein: CASSLELDAGELFF.

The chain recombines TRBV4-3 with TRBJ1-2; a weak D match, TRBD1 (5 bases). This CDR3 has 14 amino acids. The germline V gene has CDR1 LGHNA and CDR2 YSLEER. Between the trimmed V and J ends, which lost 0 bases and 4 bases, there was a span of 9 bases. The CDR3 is CASSQDGQLYGYTF. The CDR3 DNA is TGCGCCAGCAGCCAAGATGGACAACTCTATGGCTACACCTTC.

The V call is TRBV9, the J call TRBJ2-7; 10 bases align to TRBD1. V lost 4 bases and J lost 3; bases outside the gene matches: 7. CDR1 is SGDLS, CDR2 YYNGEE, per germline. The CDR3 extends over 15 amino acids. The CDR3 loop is CASSLGTGVLYEQYF. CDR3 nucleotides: TGTGCCAGCAGCCTGGGGACAGGGGTCCTCTACGAGCAGTACTTC.

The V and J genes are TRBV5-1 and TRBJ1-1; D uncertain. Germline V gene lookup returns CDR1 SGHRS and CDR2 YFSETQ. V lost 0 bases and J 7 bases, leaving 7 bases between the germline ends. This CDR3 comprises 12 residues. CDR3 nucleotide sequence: TGCGCCAGCAGCTTGGACGGGATTGAAGCTTTCTTT. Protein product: CASSLDGIEAFF.

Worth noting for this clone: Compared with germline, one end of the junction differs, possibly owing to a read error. Here the CDR3 DNA reads TGTGTCAGCAGCGTAGACGGGGGAACAGATACGCAGTATTTT. Its protein product is CVSSVDGGTDTQYF. The rearrangement joins TRBV9 to TRBJ2-3, with D possibly being TRBD2 (6 bases). This CDR3 contains 14 residues. Germline V gene lookup returns CDR1 SGDLS and CDR2 YYNGEE.

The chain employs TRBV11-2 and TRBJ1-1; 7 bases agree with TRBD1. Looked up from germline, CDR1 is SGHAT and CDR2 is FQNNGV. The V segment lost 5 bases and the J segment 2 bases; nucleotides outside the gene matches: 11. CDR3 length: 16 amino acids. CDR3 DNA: TGTGCCAGCAGCCCCCCCATGGGACAGTTAAACACTGAAGCTTTCTTT. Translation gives CASSPPMGQLNTEAFF.

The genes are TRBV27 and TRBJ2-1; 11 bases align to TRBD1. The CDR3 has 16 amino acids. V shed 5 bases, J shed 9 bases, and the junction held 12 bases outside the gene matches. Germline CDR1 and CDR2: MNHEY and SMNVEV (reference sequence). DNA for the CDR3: TGTGCCAGCAGTACCCGGACAGGGGGCGAGTATAGTGAGCAGTTCTTC. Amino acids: CASSTRTGGEYSEQFF.

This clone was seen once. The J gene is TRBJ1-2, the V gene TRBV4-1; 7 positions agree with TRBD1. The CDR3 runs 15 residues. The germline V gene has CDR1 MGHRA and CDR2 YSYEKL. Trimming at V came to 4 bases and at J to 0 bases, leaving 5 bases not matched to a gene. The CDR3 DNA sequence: TGCGCCAGCAGCCTGACCCAGGGGGCTAACTATGGCTACACCTTC. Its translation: CASSLTQGANYGYTF.

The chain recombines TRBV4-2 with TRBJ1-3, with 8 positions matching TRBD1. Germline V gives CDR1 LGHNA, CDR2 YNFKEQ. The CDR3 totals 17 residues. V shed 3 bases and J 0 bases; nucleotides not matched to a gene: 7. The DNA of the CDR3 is TGTGCCAGCAGCCAGGGGCCGGGACAGGTCTCTGGAAACACCATATATTTT. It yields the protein CASSQGPGQVSGNTIYF.

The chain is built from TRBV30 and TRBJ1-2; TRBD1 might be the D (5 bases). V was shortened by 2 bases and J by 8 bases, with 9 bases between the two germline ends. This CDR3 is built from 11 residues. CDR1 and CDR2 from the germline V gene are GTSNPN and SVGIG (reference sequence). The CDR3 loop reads CAWSSGAGYTF. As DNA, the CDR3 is TGTGCCTGGAGTTCCGGGGCCGGCTACACCTTC. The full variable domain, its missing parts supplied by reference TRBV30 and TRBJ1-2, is SQTIHQWPATLVQPVGSPLSLECTVEGTSNPNLYWYRQAAGRGLQLLFYSVGIGQISSEVPQNLSASRPQDRQFILSSKKLLLSDSGFYLCAWSSGAGYTFGSGTRLTVV.

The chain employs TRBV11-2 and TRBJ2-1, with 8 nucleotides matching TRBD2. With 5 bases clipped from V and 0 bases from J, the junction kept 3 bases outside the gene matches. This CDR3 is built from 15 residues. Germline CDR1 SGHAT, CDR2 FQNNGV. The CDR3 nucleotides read TGTGCCAGCAGCGTCGGGGGGGCCTCCTACAATGAGCAGTTCTTC. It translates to CASSVGGASYNEQFF.

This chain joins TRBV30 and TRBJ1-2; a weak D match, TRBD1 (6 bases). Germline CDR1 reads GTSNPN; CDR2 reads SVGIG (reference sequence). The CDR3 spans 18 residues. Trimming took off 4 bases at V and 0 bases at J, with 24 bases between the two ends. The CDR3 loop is CAWIFPGAGIPTNYGYTF. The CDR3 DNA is TGTGCCTGGATTTTCCCGGGGGCAGGGATTCCTACTAACTATGGCTACACCTTC.

The chain's CDR3 is CASSPPTGISYEQYF. CDR3 nucleotide sequence: TGTGCCAGCAGCCCTCCGACAGGGATTTCCTACGAGCAGTACTTC. The rearrangement links TRBV7-9 to TRBJ2-7; 7 bases line up with TRBD1. V gave up 5 bases and J gave up 1 base; unmatched junction bases: 8. This CDR3 has 15 residues. Germline CDR1 SEHNR, CDR2 FQNEAQ (reference sequence).